This T cell receptor (beta chain) was observed in a study of immune evolution from preneoplasia to lung adenocarcinoma. Regarding the study as a whole: Later-stage lesions seemingly showed higher T cell density and diversity than normal lung. Top clone share appeared to fall from AAH through AIS, MIA, adenocarcinoma.

The length of the CDR3 is 15 residues. Germline lookup yields CDR1 MNHEY and CDR2 SVGAGI. Trimming took 0 bases from V and 7 from J; bases not matched to a gene: 4. Patient tissue came from resections in Japan or China, 2014–2017. Two lung cancer pathologists independently confirmed each histologic diagnosis. Data came from immunoSEQ multiplex PCR; TCRdb stores just in-frame clones and leaves some out. Of roughly 2,700 clones listed, under 90% are singletons. Points on this clone: Its antigen is unknown.

The V call is TRBV6-5, the J call TRBJ2-1, with 9 nucleotides matching TRBD2. The clonotype comes from a person aged 60-79 years with lung adenocarcinoma. The sample taken for sequencing was FFPE adjacent normal lung tissue. The CDR3 DNA reads as TGTGCCAGCAGTTACTCGAGGCGGGAGGGGAATGAGCAGTTCTTC. This gives the protein CASSYSRREGNEQFF.